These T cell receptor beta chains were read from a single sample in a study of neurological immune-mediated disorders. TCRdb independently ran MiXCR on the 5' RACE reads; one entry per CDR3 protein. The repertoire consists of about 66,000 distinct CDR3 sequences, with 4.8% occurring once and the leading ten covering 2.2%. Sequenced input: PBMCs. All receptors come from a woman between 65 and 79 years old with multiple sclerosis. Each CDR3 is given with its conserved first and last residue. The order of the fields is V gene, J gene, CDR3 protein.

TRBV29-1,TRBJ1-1,CSVEAQEGMNTEAFF
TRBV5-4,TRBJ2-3,CASSLEGTDTQYF
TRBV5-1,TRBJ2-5,CASSAGTAEETQYF
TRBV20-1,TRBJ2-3,CSAGKGTPTPTDTQYF
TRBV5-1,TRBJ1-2,CASSLQGIGPPYGYTF
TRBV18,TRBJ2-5,CASSEETQYF
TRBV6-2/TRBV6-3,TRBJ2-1,CASTTPGLPIENEQFF
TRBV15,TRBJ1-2,CATSREVGFGDGYTF
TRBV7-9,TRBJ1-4,CASSYGTRRDEKLFF
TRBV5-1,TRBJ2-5,CASSLGTGEIQYF
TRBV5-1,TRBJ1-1,CASTQNTEAFF
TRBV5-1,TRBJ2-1,CASSASAATYNEQFF
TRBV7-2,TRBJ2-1,CASSPNRGLVNEQFF
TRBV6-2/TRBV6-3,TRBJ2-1,CASSDLAGGPNEQFF
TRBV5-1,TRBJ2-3,CASRGLPPTDTQYF
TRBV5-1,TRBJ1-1,CASSSKKGTDLNTEAFF
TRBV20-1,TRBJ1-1,CSAKYRTVNTEAFF
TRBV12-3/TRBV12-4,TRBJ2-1,CASSLRREGVDEQFF
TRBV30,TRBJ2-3,CAWSVLDTQYF
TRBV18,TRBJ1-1,CASSGTDYGTEAFF
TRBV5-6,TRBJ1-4,CASSLLTGTANEKLFF
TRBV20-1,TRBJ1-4,CSASRQSPSEKLFF
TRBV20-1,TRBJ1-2,CSARDFFAGRYGYTF
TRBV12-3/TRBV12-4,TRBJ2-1,CASSLWTSGKLVRQFF
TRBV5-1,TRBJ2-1,CASSLRGSSYNEQFF
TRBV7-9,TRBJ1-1,CASSTTGGTEAFF
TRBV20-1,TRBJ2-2,CSAPDPTFLGELFF
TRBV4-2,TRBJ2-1,CASSQGTRVYEQFF
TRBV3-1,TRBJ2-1,CASSPLLAGGQMNNEQFF
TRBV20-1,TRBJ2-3,CSATPGLDTQYF
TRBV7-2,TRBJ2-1,CASSFQAGDRNEQFF
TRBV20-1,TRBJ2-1,CSARDMAGAAYNEQFF
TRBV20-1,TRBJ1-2,CSVSGGYGYTF
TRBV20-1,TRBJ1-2,CSARARDRGYGYTF
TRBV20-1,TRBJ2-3,CSARDRQGLAGGPGADTQYF
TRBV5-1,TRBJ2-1,CASSSDGQRELFF
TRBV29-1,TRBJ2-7,CSAADRAFYEQYF